This T cell receptor (beta chain) was sequenced in a study of blood T cell repertoires in COVID-19. Study-wide background: Samples taken during acute and convalescent COVID-19 were collected in the United States, Italy and Spain. The analysed material was cDNA or gDNA that came from T cells, B-cell-depleted T cells, or PBMCs.

Sequencing was performed with immunoSEQ multiplex PCR; in TCRdb, only in-frame clones are kept and a portion is missing. Of some 120,000 clones listed, around nine tenths were seen once; the top ten hold 6% to 8.5%. There are 13 residues in the CDR3. Germline V gives CDR1 SNHLY, CDR2 FYNNEI. V shed 5 bases, J shed 4 bases, and the junction held 3 bases outside the gene matches. The gene calls are TRBV2 and TRBJ1-1; 8 nucleotides agree with TRBD1. Sample: peripheral blood. The clonotype was recovered from a man in his fifties with acute or convalescent COVID-19. The chain's CDR3 is CASSQGAGTEAFF. Here the CDR3 DNA reads TGTGCCAGCAGTCAGGGGGCAGGCACTGAAGCTTTCTTT.